The 27 T cell receptor beta chains presented below share a single source sample, sequenced in a study of tissue T cells after allogeneic stem cell transplantation. Sequencing used immunoSEQ multiplex PCR; TCRdb keeps in-frame clones, though not all of them. The data hold 20,000 to 25,000 clones, with roughly two thirds observed a single time. The material sequenced was spleen. The receptors here all came from a female BALB/c mouse in good health. MHC haplotype of the strain: H2-d.

A note on this clone: Gene names and germline match the mouse. The CDR3 end falls 1 residue outside the read, so it is completed with the germline J gene. The chain links TRBV13-3 to TRBJ2-3, with 9 bases aligning to TRBD1. CDR3 length equals 14 residues. CDR1 is NNHDY and CDR2 is SYVADS in the germline V gene. Trimming took 3 bases from V and 3 from J; bases not matched to a gene: 2. This CDR3 reads CASSVGQGAETLYF. The part of the CDR3 DNA that was read is TGTGCCAGCAGTGTGGGACAGGGCGCAGAAACGCTGTAT.

In the case of this clone: A read error may account for a junction end that differs from germline. The germline and genes are mouse ones. From the germline J gene comes the end of the CDR3, since the read stops 1 residue before it. The chain employs TRBV5 and TRBJ2-7, with no clear D. The length of the CDR3 is 14 residues. Germline CDR1 is LGHNA and CDR2 is YNLKQL (reference sequence). The part of the CDR3 DNA that was read is TGTGCCAGCAGGCAAGATGCCGGGGTCTATGAACAGTAC. This translates into CASRQDAGVYEQY. The whole CDR3 sequence reads CASRQDAGVYEQYF.

A word on this clone: Genes here carry mouse names. The CDR3 end lies 1 residue beyond the end of the read and is filled in from the germline J gene. The chain joins TRBV17 to TRBJ2-4; D is unresolved. V was clipped by 1 base and J by 2 bases, with 7 bases between them. Germline values: CDR1 MNHDT, CDR2 YYDKIL. This CDR3 has 14 residues. The sequenced part of the CDR3 DNA is TGTGCTAGCAGTAGAGGGGCCGATCAAAACACCTTGTAC. Translating gives CASSRGADQNTLY. The entire CDR3 protein is CASSRGADQNTLYF.

This clone was seen a single time. All gene names here are mouse names. The read ends 1 residue before the CDR3 terminus; that terminus is restored from the germline J gene. This sequence joins TRBV4 and TRBJ1-4, with no clear D. This CDR3 region has 10 residues. Trimming took off 8 bases at V and 5 bases at J, with 3 bases between the two ends. Germline-derived CDR1 and CDR2 are LGHDT and YNNKQL (reference sequence). Incomplete CDR3 DNA: TGTGCCAGCGGGAACGAAAGATTATTT. Its protein is CASGNERLF. Given in full, the CDR3 is CASGNERLFF. The full variable domain, with the rest looked up from reference TRBV4 and TRBJ1-4, is ETAVFQTPNYHVTQVGNEVSFNCKQTLGHDTMYWYKQDSKKLLKIMFSYNNKQLIVNETVPRRFSPQSSDKAHLNLRIKSVEPEDSAVYLCASGNERLFFGHGTKLSVL.

This clone was found a few times. Gene labels here are mouse ones. Coverage ceases 1 residue before the CDR3 finishes, and the germline J gene fills in the end. The chain is built from TRBV1 and TRBJ1-4, with D possibly matching TRBD1 (5 bases). V lost 5 bases, J lost 4 bases, and 8 bases lay in between. The CDR3 length is 13 residues. In germline, CDR1 is NSQYPW, CDR2 LRSPGD (reference sequence). The CDR3 spells CTCSWTNNERLFF. The part of the CDR3 DNA that was read is TGCACCTGCAGTTGGACAAACAACGAAAGATTATTT.

To note about this clone: Genes here carry mouse names. The missing CDR3 end, 1 residue past where the read stops, is filled in from the germline J gene. The chain links TRBV3 to TRBJ1-1; D not certain. There are 8 residues in the CDR3. The V end was cut by 6 bases, the J end by 8 bases, with 1 base between. The germline V gene has CDR1 SNHLY and CDR2 FYNGKV (reference sequence). The DNA read from the CDR3 is TGTGCCAGCAGGGAAGTCTTC. Protein: CASREVF. The complete CDR3 sequence is CASREVFF.

This clone was recorded once. Mouse gene names and germline throughout. The read gets to within 1 residue of the CDR3 end, and the germline J gene fills in the rest. The genes are TRBV19 and TRBJ1-3; 7 bases agree with TRBD1. V trimming: 2 bases; J trimming: 4 bases; junction bases outside the gene matches: 3. Germline CDR1 and CDR2: FNHDT and SITEND (reference sequence). The CDR3 length is 14 residues. The CDR3 DNA, read in part, is TGTGCCAGCAGTATGGACAGGCGGGGAAATACGCTCTAT. This codes for CASSMDRRGNTLY. The complete CDR3 sequence is CASSMDRRGNTLYF.

Concerning this clone: Genes here carry mouse names. The read finishes 1 residue shy of the CDR3 end, and the germline J gene is used to complete it. The V call is TRBV4, the J call TRBJ2-7; 10 bases align to TRBD1. With V trimmed by 4 bases and J by 7 bases, 4 bases remained unmatched. The CDR3 is 13 amino acids. Germline lookup yields CDR1 LGHDT and CDR2 YNNKQL (reference sequence). The CDR3 loop is CASSLTGGWEQYF. CDR3 DNA, as far as it was read: TGTGCCAGCAGCTTGACAGGGGGCTGGGAACAGTAC.

Concerning this clone itself: All gene names here are mouse names. With the read ending 1 residue before the CDR3 end, the germline J gene is used to fill in that end. The rearrangement uses TRBV5 and TRBJ2-2, with 10 bases fitting TRBD2. Losses at the gene ends were 4 bases for V and 6 bases for J; bases not matched to a gene: 5. The CDR3 loop spans 15 amino acids. Germline lookup yields CDR1 LGHNA and CDR2 YNLKQL (reference sequence). This CDR3 is CASSPRLGGPGQLYF. Incomplete CDR3 DNA: TGTGCCAGCAGCCCCCGGCTGGGGGGGCCCGGGCAGCTCTAC.

This clone was seen once. Gene and germline names: mouse. Coverage ceases 1 residue before the CDR3 finishes, and the germline J gene fills in the end. V and J are TRBV1 and TRBJ1-1; 10 positions match TRBD1. V lost 4 bases and J lost 6; bases outside the gene matches: 5. CDR1 is NSQYPW, CDR2 LRSPGD, per germline (reference sequence). This CDR3 contains 14 residues. CDR3 sequence reads: CTCSDRQGAPEVFF. Partial CDR3 DNA: TGCACCTGCAGTGACCGACAGGGGGCCCCAGAAGTCTTC.

On this clone itself: The genes are named according to mouse. Read sequence stops 1 residue before the CDR3 end, and the germline J gene provides the missing end. The chain links TRBV13-2 to TRBJ2-7, with D maybe TRBD1 (6 bases). Deletions cut 5 bases from V and 3 bases from J, with 12 bases between. CDR3 length: 13 amino acids. CDR1 and CDR2 from the germline V gene are NNHNN and SYGAGS (reference sequence). The DNA read from the CDR3 is TGTGCCAGCGGCCCGGGACAAAACTATGAACAGTAC. Translation: CASGPGQNYEQY. The CDR3, in full, reads CASGPGQNYEQYF.

Comment on this clone: Gene names denote mouse genes. Sequencing ends 1 residue short of the CDR3 end; the germline J gene provides the rest. J is TRBJ1-6 and V is TRBV5; 10 nucleotides align to TRBD1. TRBJ1-6 is an ORF; its function is uncertain. V was clipped by 4 bases and J by 7 bases; unmatched bases: 4. Germline CDR1 LGHNA, CDR2 YNLKQL (reference sequence). The CDR3 spans 15 residues. CDR3 DNA (partial): TGTGCCAGCAGCCCCGGGACAGGGGCGAATTCGCCCCTCTAC. Encoded protein: CASSPGTGANSPLY. The full CDR3 sequence reads CASSPGTGANSPLYF.

A note on this clone: Gene names denote mouse genes. The sequence runs out 1 residue before the end of the CDR3; the remainder is reconstructed from the germline J gene. The V gene is TRBV1, the J gene TRBJ2-2; D unclear. The V gene lost 2 bases and the J gene lost 1 base, with 8 bases spanning the gap. The CDR3 consists of 15 residues. Per germline, CDR1 NSQYPW and CDR2 LRSPGD (reference sequence). The CDR3 protein is CTCSAMAENTGQLYF. The sequenced part of the CDR3 DNA is TGCACCTGCAGTGCAATGGCAGAAAACACCGGGCAGCTCTAC.

With regard to this clone: The listed genes are named as in mouse. The CDR3 DNA, read in part, is TGTGCTAGCAGTCCAGGGGGCTATGCTGAGCAGTTC. Its translation: CASSPGGYAEQF. The full CDR3 reads CASSPGGYAEQFF. The chain recombines TRBV29 with TRBJ2-1; TRBD1 matches 7 bases. The CDR3 extends 1 residue past the end of the read, so its final part is completed from the germline J gene. J lost 3 bases, V lost 5 bases, and 1 base had no gene match. The CDR3 length is 13 residues. Germline lookup yields CDR1 MSHET and CDR2 SYDVDS.

On this clone: Mouse gene names and germline throughout. The read ends 1 residue before the CDR3 terminus; that terminus is restored from the germline J gene. The V and J genes are TRBV13-1 and TRBJ1-2; 8 positions agree with TRBD1. V lost 5 bases to trimming and J lost 2 bases; unmatched junction nucleotides: 2. CDR1 is NSHNY, CDR2 SYGAGN, per germline. The length of the CDR3 is 13 residues. CDR3 protein: CASRDRENSDYTF. Incomplete CDR3 DNA: TGTGCCAGCAGGGACAGGGAGAACTCCGACTACACC.

The sample holds a few counts of this clone. The genes are named according to mouse. The read halts 1 residue ahead of the CDR3 end, with the missing end drawn from the germline J gene. The chain uses TRBV2 and TRBJ2-7; 12 bases map to TRBD1. The V gene's germline CDR1 is LGHNA and CDR2 YSYQKL. With V trimmed by 2 bases and J by 7 bases, 3 bases remained unmatched. The CDR3 loop spans 14 amino acids. CDR3: CASSQIGTGGEQYF. The CDR3 DNA, read in part, is TGTGCCAGCAGCCAAATCGGGACAGGGGGCGAACAGTAC.

As for this clone: Each gene name is a mouse one. The missing CDR3 end, 1 residue past where the read stops, is filled in from the germline J gene. This sequence joins TRBV29 and TRBJ1-3; 10 bases map to TRBD1. The CDR3 extends over 17 amino acids. J gave up 0 bases and V 1 base, and 3 bases lay outside the gene matches. Germline assignment: CDR1 MSHET and CDR2 SYDVDS. The CDR3 sequence is CASSLFGTGDSGNTLYF. The sequenced CDR3 bases are TGTGCTAGCAGTTTATTCGGGACAGGGGATTCTGGAAATACGCTCTAT.

This clone has more than one count but fewer than ten. Gene labels here are mouse ones. The read ends 1 residue before the CDR3 terminus; that terminus is restored from the germline J gene. The V gene is TRBV1, the J gene TRBJ1-3; D is unresolved. CDR1 is NSQYPW, CDR2 LRSPGD, per germline (reference sequence). This CDR3 has 15 residues. V shed 0 bases and J shed 0 bases, with 6 bases lying between them. The CDR3 bases that were read are TGCACCTGCAGTGCAGATTCGAGTTCTGGAAATACGCTCTAT. It translates to CTCSADSSSGNTLY. The complete CDR3 sequence is CTCSADSSSGNTLYF.

This clone was recorded once. Germline and genes: mouse. Read coverage stops 1 residue before the CDR3 terminus; the germline J gene supplies the remainder. J is TRBJ2-5 and V is TRBV2; 8 bases line up with TRBD2. The germline gives CDR1 LGHNA, CDR2 YSYQKL. This CDR3 comprises 17 residues. V lost 0 bases, J lost 1 base, and 6 bases stayed unmatched. The CDR3 bases that were read are TGTGCCAGCAGCCAAGAACTGGGGGACGGGGACCAAGACACCCAGTAC. Its protein is CASSQELGDGDQDTQY. The whole CDR3 protein reads CASSQELGDGDQDTQYF.

A word on this clone: The listed genes are named as in mouse. Read sequence stops 1 residue before the CDR3 end, and the germline J gene provides the missing end. The gene calls are TRBV20 and TRBJ2-5; D gene ambiguous. Per germline, CDR1 GFQATS and CDR2 STVNSAI. The CDR3 length is 11 residues. The germline V and J ends were trimmed by 0 bases and 6 bases, with 4 bases remaining between them. The CDR3 region is CGARDIDTQYF. Incomplete CDR3 DNA: TGTGGTGCTAGGGACATCGACACCCAGTAC.

This clone was recorded once. Gene names denote mouse genes. With the read ending 1 residue before the CDR3 end, the germline J gene is used to fill in that end. V and J are TRBV29 and TRBJ1-6; 9 bases fit TRBD1. TRBJ1-6 is flagged as an ORF with uncertain function. The V and J ends lost 6 bases and 5 bases, in that order; junction bases with no gene match: 5. The CDR3 length is 15 residues. CDR1 MSHET and CDR2 SYDVDS come from the germline V gene. Here the CDR3 reads CASSPGQGDNSPLYF. The CDR3 bases that were read are TGTGCTAGCAGCCCGGGACAGGGAGATAATTCGCCCCTCTAC.

This clone has a single count. Gene names refer to mouse genes. The CDR3 goes on 1 residue after the read ends, and that part is filled in from the germline J gene. V and J are TRBV13-2 and TRBJ2-5, with 9 bases identical to TRBD2. The CDR3 covers 14 residues. Germline-derived CDR1 and CDR2 are NNHNN and SYGAGS (reference sequence). The trim removed 5 bases at V and 4 bases at J, leaving 5 bases unmatched. CDR3 DNA (partial): TGTGCCAGCGGCCCCGGGACTGGGAAAGACACCCAGTAC. It codes for CASGPGTGKDTQY. The CDR3 in its entirety is CASGPGTGKDTQYF.

In regard to this clone: All gene names here are mouse names. CDR3 in amino acids: CASSQPGLGLDTQYF. The part of the CDR3 DNA that was read is TGTGCCAGCAGCCAACCGGGACTGGGGCTAGACACCCAGTAC. The rearrangement links TRBV5 to TRBJ2-5; 10 bases align to TRBD2. Read data end 1 residue before the CDR3 end; the end is taken from the germline J gene. The CDR3 covers 15 residues. V shed 2 bases and J 5 bases; nucleotides not matched to a gene: 4. Germline V gene sequence: CDR1 LGHNA, CDR2 YNLKQL (reference sequence).

A word on this clone: Any gene name here is a mouse gene name. CDR3 DNA, as far as it was read: TGTGCCAGCAGCCGGACAGGGGGTTCTGGAAATACGCTCTAT. As protein: CASSRTGGSGNTLY. The whole CDR3 sequence reads CASSRTGGSGNTLYF. The V call is TRBV4, the J call TRBJ1-3; 10 bases agree with TRBD1. The CDR3 end falls 1 residue outside the read, so it is completed with the germline J gene. This CDR3 comprises 15 residues. CDR1 is LGHDT and CDR2 is YNNKQL in the germline V gene (reference sequence). The trim removed 5 bases at V and 0 bases at J, leaving 1 base unmatched.

To note about this clone: The genes and germline here are from mouse. The read ends 1 residue shy of where the CDR3 ends; the end is completed using the germline J gene. The genes are TRBV1 and TRBJ1-1; the match to TRBD1 covers 10 bases. Germline CDR1 and CDR2: NSQYPW and LRSPGD (reference sequence). Trimming took 4 bases from V and 3 from J; bases not matched to a gene: 2. The CDR3 sequence is 14 residues long. CDR3 DNA, as far as it was read: TGCACCTGCAGTGGACAGGGGGCTCACACAGAAGTCTTC. It encodes CTCSGQGAHTEVF. The whole CDR3 reads CTCSGQGAHTEVFF.

Points on this clone: Gene names are the mouse ones. The read terminates 1 residue before the CDR3 end, so the remaining end is supplied by the germline J gene. The V gene is TRBV29, the J gene TRBJ1-6; D ambiguous. TRBJ1-6 is treated as an ORF (open reading frame) with a function not yet certain. Germline CDR1 MSHET, CDR2 SYDVDS. V lost 6 bases and J 7 bases, leaving 10 bases between the germline ends. The CDR3 consists of 13 residues. The CDR3 sequence: CASSRTLNSPLYF. The DNA read from the CDR3 is TGTGCTAGCAGCCGGACCCTCAATTCGCCCCTCTAC.

To note about this clone: The genes are named according to mouse. The read falls 1 residue short of the CDR3 end, and the missing part is taken from the germline J gene. This chain uses TRBV13-1 with TRBJ2-4, with 9 bases lining up with TRBD1. CDR3 size: 15 residues. Germline values: CDR1 NSHNY, CDR2 SYGAGN. The J segment lost 2 bases and the V segment lost 5 bases, leaving 6 bases of the junction unmatched. The DNA read from the CDR3 is TGTGCCAGCAGGGGACAGGGTCGGAATCAAAACACCTTGTAC. Amino acid sequence: CASRGQGRNQNTLY. The complete CDR3 sequence is CASRGQGRNQNTLYF.